This T cell receptor (beta chain) emerged from a study of blood T cell repertoires in COVID-19. Germline V lookup: CDR1 MGHRA, CDR2 YSYEKL. The CDR3 length is 18 residues. The protocol was immunoSEQ multiplex PCR, while the TCRdb copy is restricted to in-frame clones and leaves out a portion. The sample has 90,000 to 110,000 clones, roughly four fifths seen once. A note on this clone: A read error may produce the germline difference seen at one junction end.

The chain links TRBV4-1 to TRBJ2-2; D possibly corresponds to TRBD2 (5 bases). Sequencing was performed on peripheral blood. The clonotype was recovered from a woman in her 70s with acute or convalescent COVID-19. CDR3 sequence reads: CPSSPLGVGTVNTGELFF. In DNA, the CDR3 is TGCCCCAGCAGCCCACTCGGGGTAGGAACAGTCAACACCGGGGAGCTGTTTTTT.